At least ten counts were recorded for the clone carrying this TCR beta chain. Of the isolated RNA, all was reverse transcribed, and so the sequenced material was expressed TCRB transcripts. Profiled with immunoSEQ multiplex PCR; TCRdb holds only in-frame clones, not every one. This table holds under 350,000 clones, roughly 8% found once. The data are from a study of beta chain features in type 1 diabetes. CDR3 length: 12 amino acids. V was pared by 0 bases and J by 7 bases, with 4 bases between. Per germline, CDR1 SNHLY and CDR2 FYNNEI. This receptor was identified in a woman younger than 35 in good health. This chain joins TRBV2 and TRBJ2-4; D ambiguous. The sequencing sample was made of central memory CD4+ T cells from blood. CDR3 region: CASSEAGNIQYF. The CDR3 coding sequence is TGTGCCAGCAGTGAAGCCGGGAACATTCAGTACTTC.